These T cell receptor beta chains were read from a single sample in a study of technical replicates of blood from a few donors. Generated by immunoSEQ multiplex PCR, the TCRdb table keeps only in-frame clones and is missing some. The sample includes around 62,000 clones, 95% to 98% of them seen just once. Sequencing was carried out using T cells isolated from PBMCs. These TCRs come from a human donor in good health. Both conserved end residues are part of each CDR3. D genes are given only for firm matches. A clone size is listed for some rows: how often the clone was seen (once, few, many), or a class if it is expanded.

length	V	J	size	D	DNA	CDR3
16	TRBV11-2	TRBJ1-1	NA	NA	TGTGCCAGCAGCTCGACCCTAGGCGGGGGTACAGGCGTAACTTTCTTT	CASSSTLGGGTGVTFF
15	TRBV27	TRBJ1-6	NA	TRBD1	TGTGCCAGCAGTCCTATGCTGACAGGGGCCTCACCCCTCCACTTT	CASSPMLTGASPLHF
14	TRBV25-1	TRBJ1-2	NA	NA	TGTGCCAGCAGTGACTTCCGAGGCGATGACGGCTACACCTTC	CASSDFRGDDGYTF
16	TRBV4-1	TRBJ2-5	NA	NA	TGCGCCAGCAGCCAAGAGGACTATGACCGCCAAGAGACCCAGTACTTC	CASSQEDYDRQETQYF
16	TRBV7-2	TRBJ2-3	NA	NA	TGTGCCAGCAGCCTACGGGCGGGATTTTTCGCAGATACGCAGTATTTT	CASSLRAGFFADTQYF
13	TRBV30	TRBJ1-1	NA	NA	TGTGCCTGGAGACTGAAGGAGGAAAGTCCGGCTTTCTTT	CAWRLKEESPAFF
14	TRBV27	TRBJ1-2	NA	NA	TGTGCCAGCAGTTTGGCAGGAACTAACTATGGCTACACCTTC	CASSLAGTNYGYTF
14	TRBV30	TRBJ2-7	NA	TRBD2	TGTGCCTGGAGCGGACTAGCGGGTTCCTACGAGCAGTACTTC	CAWSGLAGSYEQYF
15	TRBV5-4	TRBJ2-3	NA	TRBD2	TGTGCCAGCACATGGGCGGGGGGACTCACAGATACGCAGTATTTT	CASTWAGGLTDTQYF
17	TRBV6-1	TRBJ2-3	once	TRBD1	TGTGCCAGCAGTGCCCTGACCGGGACAGGGGTCACAGATACGCAGTATTTT	CASSALTGTGVTDTQYF
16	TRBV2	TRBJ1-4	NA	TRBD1	TGTGCCAGCAGTTGGGACAGGGGAACAACTAATGAAAAACTGTTTTTT	CASSWDRGTTNEKLFF
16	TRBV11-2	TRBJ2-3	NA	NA	TGTGCCAGCAGCCGAGAGGGTTTAAATCCCACAGATACGCAGTATTTT	CASSREGLNPTDTQYF
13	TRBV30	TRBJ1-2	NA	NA	TGTGCCTGGAGTTCAGGGATGAGCTATGGCTACACCTTC	CAWSSGMSYGYTF
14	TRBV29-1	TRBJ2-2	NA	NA	TGCAGCGTTGGCGTACCCACGAACACCGGGGAGCTGTTTTTT	CSVGVPTNTGELFF
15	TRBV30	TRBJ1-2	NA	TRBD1	TGTGCCTGGTACTCACAGGGGGCATCTAACTATGGCTACACCTTC	CAWYSQGASNYGYTF
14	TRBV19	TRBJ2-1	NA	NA	TGTGCCAGTAGTATTTCCTCCGGGATCAATGAGCAGTTCTTC	CASSISSGINEQFF
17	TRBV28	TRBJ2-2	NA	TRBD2	TGTGCCAGCAGCAAGAGGGTAGCGGGAGCGAACACCGGGGAGCTGTTTTTT	CASSKRVAGANTGELFF
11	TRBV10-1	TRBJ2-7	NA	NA	TGCGCCAGCAGTGGACAGAACGAGCAGTACTTC	CASSGQNEQYF
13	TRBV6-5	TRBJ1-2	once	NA	TGTGCCAGCAGTTACGGCAGTACCTATGGCTACACCTTC	CASSYGSTYGYTF
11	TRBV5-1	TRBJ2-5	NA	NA	TGCGCCAGCAGCCTCCTAGAGACCCAGTACTTC	CASSLLETQYF
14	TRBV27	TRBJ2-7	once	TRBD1	TGTGCCAGCCCCAAGGACAGGGAGCCCTACGAGCAGTACTTC	CASPKDREPYEQYF
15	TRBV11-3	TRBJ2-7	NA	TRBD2	TGTGCCAGCAGCTTTGGCCTAGCGGGAGAGTACGAGCAGTACTTC	CASSFGLAGEYEQYF
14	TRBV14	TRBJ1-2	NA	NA	TGTGCCAGCAGCCAAAATAAGGGGCACTATGGCTACACCTTC	CASSQNKGHYGYTF
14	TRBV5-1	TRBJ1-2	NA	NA	TGCGCCAGCAGCTTGGATGGCGGTAACTATGGCTACACCTTC	CASSLDGGNYGYTF
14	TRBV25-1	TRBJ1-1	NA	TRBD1	TGTGCCAGCAGTGAATATAGACAGGGGACTGAAGCTTTCTTT	CASSEYRQGTEAFF
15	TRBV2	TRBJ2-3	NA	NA	TGTGCCAGCAGTGAAATTGGAGGGAGCACAGATACGCAGTATTTT	CASSEIGGSTDTQYF
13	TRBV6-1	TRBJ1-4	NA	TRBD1	TGTGCCAGCACCGAGGACAGGGGCCGAAAACTGTTTTTT	CASTEDRGRKLFF
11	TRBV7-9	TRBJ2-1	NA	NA	TGTGCCAGCACAGATCAGTTCCGACAGTTCTTC	CASTDQFRQFF
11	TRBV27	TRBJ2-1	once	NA	TGTGCCAGTCGACTAGTCAATGAGCAGTTCTTC	CASRLVNEQFF
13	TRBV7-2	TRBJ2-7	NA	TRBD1	TGTGCCAGCAGCCTACGGACAGGGAACGAGCAGTACTTC	CASSLRTGNEQYF
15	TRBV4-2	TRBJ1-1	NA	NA	TGTGCCAGCAGCCAAGATCCGGAGGGATGGACTGAAGCTTTCTTT	CASSQDPEGWTEAFF
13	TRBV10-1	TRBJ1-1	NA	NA	TGCGCCAGCCGGGATCCGGGGGACACTGAAGCTTTCTTT	CASRDPGDTEAFF
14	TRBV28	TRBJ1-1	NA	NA	TGTGCCAGCAGCCCACGTGGGGGGGGTGCTGAAGCTTTCTTT	CASSPRGGGAEAFF
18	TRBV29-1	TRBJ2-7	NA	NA	TGCAGATCTCTCCTTACGGTGGAGGGTGGGTACACCTCCTACGAGCAGTACTTC	CRSLLTVEGGYTSYEQYF
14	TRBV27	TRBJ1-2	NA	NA	TGTGCCAGCAGTTTACACCGAGATGGCTATGGCTACACCTTC	CASSLHRDGYGYTF
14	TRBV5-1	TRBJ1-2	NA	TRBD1	TGCGCCAGCAGCTTCCGGGACAGTAACTATGGCTACACCTTC	CASSFRDSNYGYTF
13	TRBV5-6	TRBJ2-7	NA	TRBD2	TGTGCCAGCAGCTATAGCGGGAGTGGAGAGCAGTACTTC	CASSYSGSGEQYF
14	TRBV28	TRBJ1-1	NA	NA	TGTGCCAGCATCCCGGGGGTGGGAGGCACTGAAGCTTTCTTT	CASIPGVGGTEAFF
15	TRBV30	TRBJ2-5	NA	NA	TGTGCCTGGAGTCATACCGGGACACTCCAAGAGACCCAGTACTTC	CAWSHTGTLQETQYF
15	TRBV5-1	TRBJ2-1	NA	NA	TGCGCCAGCAGCTATGGACAGAGCTCCTACAATGAGCAGTTCTTC	CASSYGQSSYNEQFF
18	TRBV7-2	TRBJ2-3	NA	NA	TGTGCCAGCAGCTTAGATGCCCTTGGGGGCGGCAGCACAGATACGCAGTATTTT	CASSLDALGGGSTDTQYF
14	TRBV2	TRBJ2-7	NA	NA	TGTGCCAGCAGTGAACCCCCAGGGTCCTACGAGCAGTACTTC	CASSEPPGSYEQYF
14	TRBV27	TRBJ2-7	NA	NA	TGTGCCAGCAGTTTATCCGTGGCAGCCTACGAGCAGTACTTC	CASSLSVAAYEQYF
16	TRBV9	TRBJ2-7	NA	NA	TGTGCCAGCAGCGTGGGGGTATCGGACTATCGCAACGAGCAGTACTTC	CASSVGVSDYRNEQYF
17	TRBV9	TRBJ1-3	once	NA	TGTGCCAGCAGCGTAGTTGGAGGGCAAGGGGCTGGAAACACCATATATTTT	CASSVVGGQGAGNTIYF
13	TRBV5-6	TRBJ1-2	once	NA	TGTGCCAGCAGGAGGGAATATGTTGGTGGCTACACCTTC	CASRREYVGGYTF
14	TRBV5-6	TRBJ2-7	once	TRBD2	TGTGCCAGCAGCTCCGGACTAGCGGTGTACGAGCAGTACTTC	CASSSGLAVYEQYF
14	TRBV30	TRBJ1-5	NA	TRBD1	TGTGCCGCTAAGACAAGACAGGGGCCCCAGCCCCAGCATTTT	CAAKTRQGPQPQHF
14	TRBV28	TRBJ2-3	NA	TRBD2	TGTGCCAGCAGTTTTAGCGGGAGGTATGATACGCAGTATTTT	CASSFSGRYDTQYF
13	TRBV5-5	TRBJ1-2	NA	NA	TGTGCCAGCAGCCCACCCGGGGTTGGTGGCTACACCTTC	CASSPPGVGGYTF
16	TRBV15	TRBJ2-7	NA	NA	TGTGCCACCAGCAGAGACCAATTCGGGGAGAAATACGAGCAGTACTTC	CATSRDQFGEKYEQYF
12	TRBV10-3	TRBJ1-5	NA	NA	TGTGCCATCAGTGGGGGGGATCAGCCCCAGCATTTT	CAISGGDQPQHF
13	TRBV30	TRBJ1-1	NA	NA	TGTGCCTGGAGTGTACTAAGTAGCACTGAAGCTTTCTTT	CAWSVLSSTEAFF
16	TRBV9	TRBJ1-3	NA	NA	TGTGCCAGCAGCGTATTGTCTGCGAGCTCTGGAAACACCATATATTTT	CASSVLSASSGNTIYF
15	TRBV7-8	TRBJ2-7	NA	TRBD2	TGTGCCAGCAGCCTCGGACTAGCGGGAGAAGGGGAGCAGTACTTC	CASSLGLAGEGEQYF